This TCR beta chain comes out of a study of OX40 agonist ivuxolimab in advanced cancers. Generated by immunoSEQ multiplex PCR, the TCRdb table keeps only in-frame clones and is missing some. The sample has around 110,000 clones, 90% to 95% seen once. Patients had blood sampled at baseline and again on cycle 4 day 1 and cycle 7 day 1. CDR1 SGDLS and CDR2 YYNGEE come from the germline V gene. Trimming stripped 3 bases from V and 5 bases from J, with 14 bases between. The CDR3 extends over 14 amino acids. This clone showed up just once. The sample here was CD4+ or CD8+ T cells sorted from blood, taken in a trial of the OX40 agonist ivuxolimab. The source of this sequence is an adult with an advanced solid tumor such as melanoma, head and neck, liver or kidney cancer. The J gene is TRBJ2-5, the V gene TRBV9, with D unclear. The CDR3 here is CASSARIAGETQYF. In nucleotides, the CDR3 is TGTGCCAGCAGCGCCAGAATTGCTGGGGAGACCCAGTACTTC.